This entry describes one TCR beta chain. This sample is part of a study of lymphopenia after photon versus proton radiotherapy. Trimming at V came to 3 bases and at J to 3 bases, leaving 3 bases not matched to a gene. CDR1 is SGHTA, CDR2 FQGNSA, per germline. CDR3 length: 15 residues. The table came from immunoSEQ multiplex PCR; TCRdb's copy has only in-frame clones and leaves some out. The table includes 160,000 or so clones, about 85% detected once. This material consisted of peripheral blood, taken from a patient treated with photon-based radiotherapy. The V call is TRBV7-2, the J call TRBJ2-1; 9 bases map to TRBD1. This TCR was recovered from a man between 50 and 59 years old with gastric cancer. This chain's CDR3 is CASSFGDRDYNEQFF. Here the CDR3 DNA reads TGTGCCAGCAGCTTTGGGGACAGGGACTACAATGAGCAGTTCTTC.